This T cell receptor beta chain was retrieved from a study of vaccination effects on CD4 cells after COVID-19. This clone turned up a few times. What it binds is unknown. V trimming: 0 bases; J trimming: 5 bases; junction bases outside the gene matches: 11. Looked up from germline, CDR1 is SGHTA and CDR2 is FQGNSA. The CDR3 runs 19 residues. Using immunoSEQ multiplex PCR, the repertoire was profiled, and TCRdb retains in-frame clones only, with some absent. The table shows more than 20,000 clones, with about 80% occurring only once. Prior to sequencing, the ViraFEST assay stimulated PBMC with viral peptide pools, which expanded the antigen-specific CD4+ T cells. Culture proceeded for roughly ten days, and CD4+ T cells were then isolated. Each participant was administered two doses of either the BNT162b2 or the mRNA-1273 vaccine.

The source material was CD4+ T cells from PBMCs cultured with SARS-CoV-2 spike peptides, sampled after COVID-19 vaccination. The TCR comes from a human donor who received a COVID-19 vaccine. Some clones in this sample may be carry-over from other donors' samples. The chain employs TRBV7-2 and TRBJ1-6; 9 bases align to TRBD1. The CDR3 DNA is TGTGCCAGCAGCTTAGCGCTATCGAGGCGGGACAGGGATAATTCACCCCTCCACTTT. It translates to CASSLALSRRDRDNSPLHF.